One sample yielded the 23 T cell receptor beta chains listed below, sequenced in a study of blood T cell repertoires in COVID-19. Sequenced by immunoSEQ multiplex PCR; TCRdb stores in-frame clones only, minus some. Here the sample spans approximately 70,000 clones, 70% to 90% being singletons. The sample was peripheral blood. Receptors originate from a woman aged 70-85 years with acute or convalescent COVID-19.

V and J are TRBV9 and TRBJ1-2; 8 nucleotides agree with TRBD1. This CDR3 has 15 amino acids. Germline trimming cut 4 bases from V and 4 bases from J; bases unmatched to any gene: 9. Germline loops: CDR1 SGDLS, CDR2 YYNGEE. CDR3 residues: CASSLDRGGLYGYTF. The DNA of the CDR3 is TGTGCCAGCAGCCTTGACAGGGGAGGACTCTATGGCTACACCTTC.

CDR3 bases: TGCGCCAGCAGCCTTTTCTACCTGGCCAACGAGGGCGATACGCAGTATTTT. The encoded protein is CASSLFYLANEGDTQYF. J is TRBJ2-3 and V is TRBV4-1, with a possible D match to TRBD2 (5 bases). Germline CDR1 reads MGHRA; CDR2 reads YSYEKL. The CDR3 length is 17 residues. V gave up 4 bases and J gave up 6 bases, with 23 bases separating them.

This chain uses TRBV4-1 with TRBJ1-1; 10 bases are shared with TRBD1. With V trimmed by 1 base and J by 5 bases, 7 bases remained unmatched. From germline, CDR1 is MGHRA and CDR2 YSYEKL. This CDR3 comprises 16 residues. CDR3 protein: CASSQAYGQGETEAFF. The CDR3 DNA is TGCGCCAGCAGCCAAGCCTACGGACAGGGGGAGACTGAAGCTTTCTTT.

The CDR3 loop reads CASSLARSGSPPNEQYF. The CDR3 DNA sequence: TGTGCCAGCAGCTTGGCCAGAAGCGGGAGCCCGCCCAACGAGCAGTACTTC. The chain couples TRBV5-5 to TRBJ2-7, with 8 bases aligning to TRBD2. CDR3 size: 17 residues. V lost 0 bases and J lost 5; bases outside the gene matches: 13. Germline V gene data show CDR1 as SGHKS and CDR2 as YYEKEE (reference sequence).

J is TRBJ2-5 and V is TRBV9; 8 bases line up with TRBD2. The CDR3 is made up of 15 amino acids. The V and J ends lost 4 bases and 3 bases, in that order; junction bases with no gene match: 8. Germline V gene data show CDR1 as SGDLS and CDR2 as YYNGEE. The CDR3 is CASSPGTSWEETQYF. The CDR3 nucleotides read TGTGCCAGCAGCCCCGGGACTAGTTGGGAAGAGACCCAGTACTTC. The full variable domain, completed using reference TRBV9 and TRBJ2-5, is DSGVTQTPKHLITATGQRVTLRCSPRSGDLSVYWYQQSLDQGLQFLIQYYNGEERAKGNILERFSAQQFPDLHSELNLSSLELGDSALYFCASSPGTSWEETQYFGPGTRLLVL.

The chain couples TRBV29-1 to TRBJ2-4; tentative D call: TRBD1 (6 bases). The germline V and J ends were trimmed by 6 bases and 7 bases, with 19 bases remaining between them. The CDR3 contains 14 residues. CDR1 and CDR2 (germline): SQVTM, ANQGSEA. In nucleotides, the CDR3 is TGCAGCGTAACAGGGCGGAAAGGCCTTAACATTCAGTACTTC. This encodes CSVTGRKGLNIQYF.

The chain joins TRBV2 to TRBJ1-2, with D hard to call. Germline CDR1 and CDR2: SNHLY and FYNNEI. Trimming removed 6 bases at V and 0 bases at J, with 8 bases between. The CDR3 consists of 13 residues. The CDR3 DNA reads as TGTGCCAGCAGCCTAGCAACTAACTATGGCTACACCTTC. Protein sequence: CASSLATNYGYTF.

The chain couples TRBV28 to TRBJ1-1, with TRBD1 identical over 7 bases. Germline V gene sequence: CDR1 MDHEN, CDR2 SYDVKM. The J segment lost 1 base and the V segment lost 7 bases, leaving 6 bases of the junction unmatched. The CDR3 extends over 14 amino acids. CDR3 in DNA: TGTGCCAGCATCCCGGACAGGTGGAACACTGAAGCTTTCTTT. Encoded protein: CASIPDRWNTEAFF.

The chain joins TRBV3-1 (or the pseudogene TRBV3-2) to TRBJ1-2, with D possibly matching TRBD1 (6 bases). CDR3 length: 15 residues. The V end lost 0 bases, the J end lost 4 bases, and 12 bases lay between the germline ends. Germline V gene data show CDR1 as LGHDT and CDR2 as YNNKEL (reference sequence). CDR3 loop: CASSQDPPGAYGYTF. The CDR3 DNA reads as TGTGCCAGCAGCCAAGATCCTCCAGGGGCCTATGGCTACACCTTC.

This clone was counted only a few times. The chain joins TRBV30 to TRBJ1-4; 12 bases are a match to TRBD1. Unmatched junction bases numbered 10, after V lost 3 bases and J lost 8 bases. The CDR3 loop spans 16 amino acids. Per the germline V gene, CDR1 is GTSNPN and CDR2 is SVGIG (reference sequence). This CDR3 is CAWRDHGTGGGEKLFF. DNA for the CDR3: TGTGCCTGGAGAGACCATGGGACAGGGGGCGGAGAAAAACTGTTTTTT.

This clone appeared a few times. The chain is built from TRBV28 and TRBJ2-7, with D tentatively TRBD2 (6 bases). Between the trimmed V and J ends, which lost 6 bases and 0 bases, there was a span of 15 bases. Germline values: CDR1 MDHEN, CDR2 SYDVKM. The CDR3 covers 15 residues. As DNA, the CDR3 is TGTGCCAGCAGGACCCCGGGACTGGCCTCCTACGAGCAGTACTTC. Encoded protein: CASRTPGLASYEQYF.

The genes are TRBV30 and TRBJ1-5, with D maybe TRBD1 (6 bases). The V gene's germline CDR1 is GTSNPN and CDR2 SVGIG (reference sequence). V was clipped by 0 bases and J by 4 bases, with 19 bases between them. This CDR3 is built from 17 residues. This CDR3 reads CAWSVTRGIRGNQPQHF. For the CDR3, the DNA is TGTGCCTGGAGTGTAACCAGGGGAATAAGGGGAAATCAGCCCCAGCATTTT.

The genes are TRBV6-5 and TRBJ1-6; possible D gene TRBD1, 6 bases. Deletions cut 4 bases from V and 5 bases from J, with 12 bases between. This CDR3 is built from 15 residues. The germline V gene encodes CDR1 MNHEY and CDR2 SVGAGI. CDR3 sequence (DNA): TGTGCCAGCAGTTTGTCAGGGGTGCATAATTCACCCCTCCACTTT. Translation gives CASSLSGVHNSPLHF.

V is TRBV2 and J is TRBJ2-1; 7 bases are shared with TRBD2. The CDR3 is 14 residues long. V shed 5 bases and J 7 bases; nucleotides not matched to a gene: 8. The germline gives CDR1 SNHLY, CDR2 FYNNEI. CDR3 sequence (DNA): TGTGCCAGCAGTACCTTGTCAGCGGGGAATGAGCAGTTCTTC. Amino acid sequence: CASSTLSAGNEQFF.

CDR3 loop: CATFSTGGKTDTQYF. In DNA, the CDR3 is TGTGCCACCTTCTCGACAGGGGGCAAGACAGATACGCAGTATTTT. The chain employs TRBV19 and TRBJ2-3; 10 nucleotides match TRBD1. V was clipped by 10 bases and J by 3 bases; unmatched bases: 10. This CDR3 region has 15 residues. Germline lookup yields CDR1 LNHDA and CDR2 SQIVND (reference sequence).

The chain employs TRBV5-1 and TRBJ1-1, with D possibly matching TRBD1 (6 bases). The V gene lost 2 bases and the J gene lost 2 bases, with 7 bases spanning the gap. CDR1 SGHRS and CDR2 YFSETQ come from the germline V gene. CDR3 size: 13 residues. CDR3 DNA: TGCGCCAGCAGCTTAGGGGGAAACACTGAAGCTTTCTTT. Its protein product is CASSLGGNTEAFF.

The chain carries TRBV28 and TRBJ2-6, with D perhaps matching TRBD1 (6 bases). Germline lookup yields CDR1 MDHEN and CDR2 SYDVKM. This CDR3 has 16 residues. With 7 bases removed from V and 0 bases from J, the gap between germline ends came to 13 bases. CDR3 nucleotide sequence: TGTGCCAGCAAACTCAGGGGCAGCTCTGGGGCCAACGTCCTGACTTTC. The encoded protein is CASKLRGSSGANVLTF.

The gene calls are TRBV9 and TRBJ1-4, with D perhaps TRBD1 (5 bases). The CDR3 is 15 residues long. V was shortened by 0 bases and J by 8 bases, with 14 bases between the two germline ends. CDR1 SGDLS and CDR2 YYNGEE come from the germline V gene. The CDR3 spells CASSVAGEGREKLFF. CDR3 sequence (DNA): TGTGCCAGCAGCGTAGCTGGGGAGGGGAGAGAAAAACTGTTTTTT. The full variable domain, its missing parts supplied by reference TRBV9 and TRBJ1-4, is DSGVTQTPKHLITATGQRVTLRCSPRSGDLSVYWYQQSLDQGLQFLIQYYNGEERAKGNILERFSAQQFPDLHSELNLSSLELGDSALYFCASSVAGEGREKLFFGSGTQLSVL.

CDR3 region: CAWSGTLTNYGYTF. The DNA for the CDR3 is TGTGCCTGGAGTGGAACACTGACAAACTATGGCTACACCTTC. The rearrangement uses TRBV30 and TRBJ1-2, with D hard to call. This CDR3 contains 14 residues. The germline V gene encodes CDR1 GTSNPN and CDR2 SVGIG (reference sequence). V dropped 1 base and J dropped 2 bases, with 11 bases sitting between them.

V usage is TRBV7-2 and J usage is TRBJ1-1; no clear D. The CDR3 length is 15 residues. Per germline, CDR1 SGHTA and CDR2 FQGNSA. V dropped 2 bases and J dropped 4 bases, with 14 bases sitting between them. The CDR3 nucleotides read TGTGCCAGCAGCTTAAGTAATGTAGAAGTCACTGAAGCTTTCTTT. This gives the protein CASSLSNVEVTEAFF.

The CDR3: CASSSGQNNSPLHF. The CDR3, as DNA: TGTGCCAGCAGCTCGGGACAAAATAATTCACCCCTCCACTTT. The V call is TRBV9, the J call TRBJ1-6; weak D call: TRBD1 (6 bases). Germline CDR1 is SGDLS and CDR2 is YYNGEE. CDR3 length equals 14 residues. Trimming took off 4 bases at V and 5 bases at J, with 10 bases between the two ends. Combining the CDR3 with reference TRBV9 and TRBJ1-6 gives the whole variable domain DSGVTQTPKHLITATGQRVTLRCSPRSGDLSVYWYQQSLDQGLQFLIQYYNGEERAKGNILERFSAQQFPDLHSELNLSSLELGDSALYFCASSSGQNNSPLHFGNGTRLTVT.

The genes are TRBV5-1 and TRBJ2-2; TRBD2 agrees at 8 bases. This CDR3 is built from 16 residues. CDR1 is SGHRS, CDR2 YFSETQ, per germline. J gave up 5 bases and V 1 base, and 7 bases lay outside the gene matches. The CDR3 sequence: CASSLSGGLGTGELFF. As DNA, the CDR3 is TGCGCCAGCAGCTTGAGCGGGGGCCTAGGGACCGGGGAGCTGTTTTTT.

This clone was seen more than once but under ten times. V and J are TRBV7-3 and TRBJ2-1; TRBD2 aligns across 7 bases. The trim removed 5 bases at V and 4 bases at J, leaving 5 bases unmatched. The CDR3 length is 14 residues. Germline V gene data show CDR1 as SGHTA and CDR2 as FQGTGA. Here the CDR3 reads CASSARTSYNEQFF. The CDR3 DNA reads as TGTGCCAGCAGCGCCCGGACTAGTTACAATGAGCAGTTCTTC. Full variable domain (missing parts from reference TRBV7-3 and TRBJ2-1): GAGVSQTPSNKVTEKGKYVELRCDPISGHTALYWYRQSLGQGPEFLIYFQGTGAADDSGLPNDRFFAVRPEGSVSTLKIQRTERGDSAVYLCASSARTSYNEQFFGPGTRLTVL.